The sequence of this T cell receptor beta chain was determined in a study of T cell repertoires in cytomegalovirus infection. TCRdb ran MiXCR on the reads and lists one entry per CDR3 protein. The sample holds about 890,000 distinct CDR3 sequences, roughly 31% seen once. This clonotype has just a few counts. Its specificity is not known. The CDR3 is made up of 16 amino acids. Trimming took off 1 base at V and 0 bases at J, with 11 bases between the two ends. Germline loops: CDR1 MNHEY, CDR2 SVGAGI. Sample: cultured CD8+ T cells from PBMCs, taken from culture after CMV antigen stimulation. The chain carries TRBV6-5 and TRBJ2-3; D may be TRBD2 (5 bases). The source is a human donor in good health (CMV status not recorded). Some clones in this sample may be carry-over from other donors' samples. This CDR3 reads CASSYYLAPSTDTQYF. In DNA form, the CDR3 reads TGTGCCAGCAGTTACTACCTAGCCCCAAGCACAGATACGCAGTATTTT.